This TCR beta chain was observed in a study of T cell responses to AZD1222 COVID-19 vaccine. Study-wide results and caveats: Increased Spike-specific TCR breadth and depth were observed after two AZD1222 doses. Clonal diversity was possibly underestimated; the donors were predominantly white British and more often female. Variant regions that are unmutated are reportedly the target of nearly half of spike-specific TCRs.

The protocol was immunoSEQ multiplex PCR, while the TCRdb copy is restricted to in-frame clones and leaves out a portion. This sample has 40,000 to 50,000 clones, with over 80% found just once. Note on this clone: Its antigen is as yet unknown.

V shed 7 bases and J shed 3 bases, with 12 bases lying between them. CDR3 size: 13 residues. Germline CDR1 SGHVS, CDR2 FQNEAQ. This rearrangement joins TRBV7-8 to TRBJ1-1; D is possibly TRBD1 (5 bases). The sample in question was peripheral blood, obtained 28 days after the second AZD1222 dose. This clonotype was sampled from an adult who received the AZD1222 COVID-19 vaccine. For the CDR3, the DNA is TGTGCCAGCACCCCCCGGGGGTACACTGAAGCTTTCTTT. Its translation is CASTPRGYTEAFF.